Shown below are 2 T cell receptor beta chains from a single sample sequenced in a study of cytomegalovirus exposure and HLA in healthy donors listed by TCRdb under 2017. To prepare the library, the immunoSEQ multiplex PCR assay was applied. The multiplex PCR relied on a mix of 60 forward primers for TCR Vbeta segments and 13 reverse primers for TCR Jbeta segments. This immuneACCESS table, as held by TCRdb, lists in-frame sequences with V and J called but not all clones. Of the missing ones, under half trace to an unresolved V gene in checked studies; the others have no known cause. The sample's table covers about 200,000 clones. About 1.1% of the sample comes from the top ten. The specimen sequenced was PBMCs. These receptor sequences come from a girl aged 2-10 years in good health and CMV-seropositive.

The chain has TRBV10-2 and TRBJ2-7; a weak D match, TRBD1 (5 bases). V lost 3 bases and J 8 bases, leaving 14 bases between the germline ends. CDR3 length: 13 amino acids. Germline-derived CDR1 and CDR2 are WSHSY and SAAADI. CDR3 loop: CASSDFRAFQQYF. The CDR3 DNA follows: TGCGCCAGCAGTGACTTCAGGGCGTTCCAGCAGTACTTC.

V and J are TRBV28 and TRBJ2-7, with 13 positions matching TRBD2. V shed 8 bases, J shed 2 bases, and the junction held 6 bases outside the gene matches. Germline values: CDR1 MDHEN, CDR2 SYDVKM. The CDR3 covers 15 residues. The CDR3 spells CASLRTSGGAYEQYF. The CDR3 region has the DNA TGTGCCAGCCTGCGTACTAGCGGGGGGGCCTACGAGCAGTACTTC.